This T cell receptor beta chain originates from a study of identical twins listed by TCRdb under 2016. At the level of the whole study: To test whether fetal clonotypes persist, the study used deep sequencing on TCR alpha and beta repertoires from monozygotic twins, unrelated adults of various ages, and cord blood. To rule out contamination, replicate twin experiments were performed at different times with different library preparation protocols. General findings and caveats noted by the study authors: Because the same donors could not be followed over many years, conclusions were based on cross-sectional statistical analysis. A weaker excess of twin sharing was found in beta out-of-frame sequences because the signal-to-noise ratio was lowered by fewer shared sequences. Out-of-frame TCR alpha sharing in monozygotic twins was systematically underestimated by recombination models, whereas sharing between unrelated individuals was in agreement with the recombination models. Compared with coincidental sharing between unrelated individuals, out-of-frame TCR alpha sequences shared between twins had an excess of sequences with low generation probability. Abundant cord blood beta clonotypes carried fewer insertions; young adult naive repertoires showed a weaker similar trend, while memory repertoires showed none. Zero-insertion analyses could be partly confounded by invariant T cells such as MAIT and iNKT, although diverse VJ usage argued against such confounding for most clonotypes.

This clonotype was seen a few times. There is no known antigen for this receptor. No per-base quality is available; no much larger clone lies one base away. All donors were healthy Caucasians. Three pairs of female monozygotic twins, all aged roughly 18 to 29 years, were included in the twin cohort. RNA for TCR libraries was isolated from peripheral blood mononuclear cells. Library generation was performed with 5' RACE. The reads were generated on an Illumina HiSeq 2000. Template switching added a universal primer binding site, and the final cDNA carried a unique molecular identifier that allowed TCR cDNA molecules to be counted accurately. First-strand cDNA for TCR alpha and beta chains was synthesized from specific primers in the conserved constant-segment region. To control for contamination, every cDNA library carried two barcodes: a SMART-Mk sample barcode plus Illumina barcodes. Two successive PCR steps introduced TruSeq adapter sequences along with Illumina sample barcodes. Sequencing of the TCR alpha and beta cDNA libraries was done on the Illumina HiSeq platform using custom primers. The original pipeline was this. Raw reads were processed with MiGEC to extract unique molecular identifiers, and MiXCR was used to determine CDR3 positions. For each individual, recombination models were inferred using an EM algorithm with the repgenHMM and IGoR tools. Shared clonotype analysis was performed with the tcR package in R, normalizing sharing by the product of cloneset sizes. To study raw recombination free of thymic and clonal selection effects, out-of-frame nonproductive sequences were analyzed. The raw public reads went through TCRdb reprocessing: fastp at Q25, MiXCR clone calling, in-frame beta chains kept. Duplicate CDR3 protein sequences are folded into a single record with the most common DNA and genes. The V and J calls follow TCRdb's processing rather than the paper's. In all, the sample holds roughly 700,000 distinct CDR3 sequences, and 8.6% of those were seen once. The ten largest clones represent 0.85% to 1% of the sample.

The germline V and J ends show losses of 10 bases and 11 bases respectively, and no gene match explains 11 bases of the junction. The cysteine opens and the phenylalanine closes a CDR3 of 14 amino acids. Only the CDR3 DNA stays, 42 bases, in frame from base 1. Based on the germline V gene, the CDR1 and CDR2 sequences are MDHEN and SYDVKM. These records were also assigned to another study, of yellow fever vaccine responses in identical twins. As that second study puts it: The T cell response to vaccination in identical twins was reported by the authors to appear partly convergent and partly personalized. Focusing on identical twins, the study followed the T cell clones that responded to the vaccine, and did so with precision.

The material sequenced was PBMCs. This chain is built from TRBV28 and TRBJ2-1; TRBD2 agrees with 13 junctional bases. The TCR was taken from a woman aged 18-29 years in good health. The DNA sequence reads TGTGCCACCGGCCCGACTAGCGGGAGGTCGAAGCAGTTCTTC. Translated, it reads CATGPTSGRSKQFF.